This T cell receptor (beta chain) was sequenced in a study of cytomegalovirus exposure and HLA in healthy donors. Clones were sequenced by immunoSEQ multiplex PCR, and TCRdb holds only the in-frame ones, with some missing. The sample lists under 200,000 clones, about 90% occurring once. The CDR3 runs to 16 residues. V trimming: 4 bases; J trimming: 2 bases; junction bases outside the gene matches: 7. The V gene's germline CDR1 is MGHRA and CDR2 YSYEKL. The clonotype was recovered from a woman aged 25-40 years in good health and CMV-seronegative. The chain combines TRBV4-1 with TRBJ2-7; TRBD1 matches 11 bases. What was sequenced was PBMCs. The CDR3 DNA is TGCGCCAGCAGCCGCGAAGGGACAGGGGGACCCTACGAGCAGTACTTC. Translated, it gives CASSREGTGGPYEQYF.